This T cell receptor beta chain was sequenced for a study of cytomegalovirus exposure and HLA in healthy donors. Overall study: The approximately 670 first-cohort repertoires and the roughly 130 validation repertoires shared the same platform, a later analysis reported.

Regarding the study as a whole: Most observed TCR sequences were rare, whereas some public TCRs were detected in many donors. Reportedly, cytomegalovirus status was diagnosed with high sensitivity and specificity. Specificity of a few CMV-associated chains for CMV antigens was verified in vitro.

Germline lookup yields CDR1 MGHRA and CDR2 YSYEKL. Trimming cost V 4 bases and J 0 bases, with 13 bases left between them. The CDR3 runs 16 residues. Sequenced by immunoSEQ multiplex PCR; TCRdb stores in-frame clones only, minus some. Of some 120,000 clones listed, around nine tenths are singletons. A remark on this clone: Its antigen is undetermined.

This TCR derives from a young man in good health and CMV-seronegative. This chain links TRBV4-1 with TRBJ2-1; unclear D gene. Input material: PBMCs. DNA of the CDR3: TGCGCCAGCAGCCCAACGGTGGGCAGCTCCTACAATGAGCAGTTCTTC. It specifies CASSPTVGSSYNEQFF.